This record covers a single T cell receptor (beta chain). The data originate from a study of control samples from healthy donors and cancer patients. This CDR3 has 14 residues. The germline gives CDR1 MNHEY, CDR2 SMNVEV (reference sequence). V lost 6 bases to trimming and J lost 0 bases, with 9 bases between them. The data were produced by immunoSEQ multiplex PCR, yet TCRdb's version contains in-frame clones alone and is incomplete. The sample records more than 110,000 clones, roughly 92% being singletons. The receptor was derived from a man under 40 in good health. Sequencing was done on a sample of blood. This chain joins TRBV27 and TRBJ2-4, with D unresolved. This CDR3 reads CASSPERAKNIQYF. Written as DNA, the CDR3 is TGTGCCAGCAGCCCAGAGAGAGCCAAAAACATTCAGTACTTC.